This entry lists 10 T cell receptor beta chains sequenced from one sample in a study of shared clonotypes between healthy human individuals. Sequenced by immunoSEQ multiplex PCR; TCRdb stores in-frame clones only, minus some. The profile shows over 2 million clones, 95% of them singletons. Sequenced: naive CD4+ T cells sorted from blood. Subset noted: CD45RA+ positively selected. The receptors were sampled from a man aged 18 to 35 in good health.

The chain couples TRBV27 to TRBJ2-3, with 7 nucleotides matching TRBD1. The germline V gene encodes CDR1 MNHEY and CDR2 SMNVEV (reference sequence). This CDR3 contains 14 residues. V was clipped by 5 bases and J by 3 bases; unmatched bases: 5. CDR3 protein: CASSQGVGTDTQYF. The DNA for the CDR3 is TGTGCCAGCAGTCAGGGGGTTGGGACAGATACGCAGTATTTT.

As to this clone: The sample holds other DNA sequences that translate to the same CDR3. This sequence joins TRBV5-1 and TRBJ2-5; maybe TRBD1 (5 bases). V was cut by 0 bases and J by 1 base, with 7 bases left in between. Germline CDR1 is SGHRS and CDR2 is YFSETQ. The CDR3 totals 14 residues. The CDR3 reads CASSLGQSQETQYF. The CDR3 coding sequence is TGCGCCAGCAGCTTGGGACAGTCCCAAGAGACCCAGTACTTC.

The chain joins TRBV2 to TRBJ2-7, with 9 bases that match TRBD2. V lost 3 bases and J lost 5; bases outside the gene matches: 5. This CDR3 spans 14 amino acids. Germline CDR1 reads SNHLY; CDR2 reads FYNNEI. This CDR3 is CASSDSGGLNEQYF. The CDR3 DNA reads TGTGCCAGCAGTGATAGCGGGGGATTAAACGAGCAGTACTTC.

On this clone: Distinct nucleotide sequences in the sample also encode this CDR3. The chain employs TRBV20-1 and TRBJ2-3, with D hard to call. Germline V gene lookup returns CDR1 DFQATT and CDR2 SNEGSKA (reference sequence). CDR3 length: 11 amino acids. The V gene lost 3 bases and the J gene lost 3 bases, with 4 bases spanning the gap. The CDR3 sequence is CSASGTDTQYF. CDR3 sequence (DNA): TGCAGTGCTAGCGGGACAGATACGCAGTATTTT.

The chain carries TRBV9 and TRBJ2-2; TRBD2 matches at 9 bases. V lost 0 bases, J lost 2 bases, and 2 bases stayed unmatched. Germline V lookup: CDR1 SGDLS, CDR2 YYNGEE. The CDR3 runs to 16 residues. The CDR3 bases are TGTGCCAGCAGCGTAGCAGCGGGGGGTAACACCGGGGAGCTGTTTTTT. Translation gives CASSVAAGGNTGELFF.

This clone came up many times. The chain has TRBV7-3 and TRBJ2-2, with no clear D. Trimming cost V 5 bases and J 5 bases, with 9 bases left between them. The CDR3 has 13 amino acids. Germline V lookup: CDR1 SGHTA, CDR2 FQGTGA. The DNA for the CDR3 is TGTGCCAGCAGCCCCTCGAGGACCGGGGAGCTGTTTTTT. Amino acids: CASSPSRTGELFF.

The chain combines TRBV7-8 with TRBJ2-7; D not certain. Per germline, CDR1 SGHVS and CDR2 FQNEAQ. V lost 0 bases and J 0 bases, leaving 9 bases between the germline ends. CDR3 size: 15 residues. This CDR3 is CASSLAQKSSYEQYF. The CDR3 coding sequence is TGTGCCAGCAGCTTAGCTCAGAAAAGCTCCTACGAGCAGTACTTC.

The chain recombines TRBV11-2 with TRBJ2-2; no firm D call. The germline V gene encodes CDR1 SGHAT and CDR2 FQNNGV. Trimming shortened V by 5 bases and J by 6 bases, and 10 bases separated the two germline ends. CDR3 length equals 13 residues. The CDR3 bases are TGTGCCAGCAGCCAACCAATCTCCGGGGAGCTGTTTTTT. Amino acids: CASSQPISGELFF.

The genes are TRBV6-1 and TRBJ1-5, with 9 positions matching TRBD1. The CDR3 is 17 residues long. V shed 4 bases, J shed 6 bases, and the junction held 13 bases outside the gene matches. Per germline, CDR1 MNHNS and CDR2 SASEGT. CDR3 DNA sequence: TGTGCCAGCAGTGGGAGCTTCGGGACAGGGATCGGTCAGCCCCAGCATTTT. Translating gives CASSGSFGTGIGQPQHF.

About this clone: In the same sample, other DNA sequences code for this CDR3. The DNA for the CDR3 is TGCGCCAGCAGCTCTAGCGGGAGCTCCTACGAGCAGTACTTC. It encodes CASSSSGSSYEQYF. The V call is TRBV5-1, the J call TRBJ2-7; 10 bases fit TRBD2. V lost 3 bases and J lost 0; bases outside the gene matches: 0. This CDR3 has 14 residues. Germline CDR1 and CDR2: SGHRS and YFSETQ.